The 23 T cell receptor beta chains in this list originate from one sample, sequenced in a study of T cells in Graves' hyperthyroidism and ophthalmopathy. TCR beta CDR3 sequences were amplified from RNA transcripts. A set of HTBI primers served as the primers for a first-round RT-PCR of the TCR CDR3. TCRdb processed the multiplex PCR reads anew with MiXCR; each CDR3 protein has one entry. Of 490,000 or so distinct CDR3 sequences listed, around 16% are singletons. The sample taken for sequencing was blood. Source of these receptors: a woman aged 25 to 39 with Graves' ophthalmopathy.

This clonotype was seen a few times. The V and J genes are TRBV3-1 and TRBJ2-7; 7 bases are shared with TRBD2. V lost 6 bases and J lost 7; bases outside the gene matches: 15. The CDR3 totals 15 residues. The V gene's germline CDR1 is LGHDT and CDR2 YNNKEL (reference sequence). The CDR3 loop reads CASSPSLARVGEQYF. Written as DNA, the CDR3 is TGTGCCAGCAGTCCCTCACTAGCGCGAGTTGGTGAGCAGTACTTC.

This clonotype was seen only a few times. CDR3 in amino acids: CSAPNGREGRVYF. The CDR3 bases are TGCAGTGCCCCAAATGGGCGGGAGGGCCGGGTGTATTTT. This chain joins TRBV20-1 and TRBJ2-3, with 9 positions matching TRBD2. This CDR3 has 13 amino acids. Germline V gives CDR1 DFQATT, CDR2 SNEGSKA (reference sequence). The V and J ends lost 6 bases and 14 bases, in that order; junction bases with no gene match: 15.

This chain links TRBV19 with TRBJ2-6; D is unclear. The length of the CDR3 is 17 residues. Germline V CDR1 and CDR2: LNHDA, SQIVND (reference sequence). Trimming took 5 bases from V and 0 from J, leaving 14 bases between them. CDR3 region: CASSSSRWGSGANVLTF. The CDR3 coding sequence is TGTGCCAGTAGTTCTTCGCGGTGGGGCTCTGGGGCCAACGTCCTGACTTTC. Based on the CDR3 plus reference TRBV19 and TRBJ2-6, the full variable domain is DGGITQSPKYLFRKEGQNVTLSCEQNLNHDAMYWYRQDPGQGLRLIYYSQIVNDFQKGDIAEGYSVSREKKESFPLTVTSAQKNPTAFYLCASSSSRWGSGANVLTFGAGSRLTVL.

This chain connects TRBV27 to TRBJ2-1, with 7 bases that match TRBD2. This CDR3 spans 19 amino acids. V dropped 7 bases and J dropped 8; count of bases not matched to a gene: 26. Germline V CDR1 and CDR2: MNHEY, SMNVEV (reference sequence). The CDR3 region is CASTHTWEGIGEGRYEQFF. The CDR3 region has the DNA TGTGCCAGCACTCATACATGGGAGGGGATCGGGGAAGGTCGGTATGAGCAGTTCTTC.

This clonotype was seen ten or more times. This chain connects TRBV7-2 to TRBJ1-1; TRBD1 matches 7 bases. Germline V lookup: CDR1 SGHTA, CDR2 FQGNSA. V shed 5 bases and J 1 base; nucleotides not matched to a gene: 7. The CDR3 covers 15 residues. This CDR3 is CASSPRDRENTEAFF. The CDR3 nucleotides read TGTGCCAGCAGCCCCCGCGACAGGGAGAACACTGAAGCTTTCTTT. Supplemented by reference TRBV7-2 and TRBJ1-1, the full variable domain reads GAGVSQSPSNKVTEKGKDVELRCDPISGHTALYWYRQSLGQGLEFLIYFQGNSAPDKSGLPSDRFSAERTGGSVSTLTIQRTQQEDSAVYLCASSPRDRENTEAFFGQGTRLTVV.

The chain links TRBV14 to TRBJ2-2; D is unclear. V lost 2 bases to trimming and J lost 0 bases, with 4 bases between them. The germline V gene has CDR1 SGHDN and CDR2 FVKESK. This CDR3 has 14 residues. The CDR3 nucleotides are TGTGCCAGCAGCCAAAAAGCGAACACCGGGGAGCTGTTTTTT. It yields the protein CASSQKANTGELFF.

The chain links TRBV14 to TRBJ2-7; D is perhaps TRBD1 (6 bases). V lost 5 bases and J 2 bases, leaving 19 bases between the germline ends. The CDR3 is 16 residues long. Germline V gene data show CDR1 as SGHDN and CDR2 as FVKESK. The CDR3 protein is CASSGAQGAGTYEQYF. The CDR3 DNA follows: TGTGCCAGCAGCGGGGCACAGGGAGCTGGGACCTACGAGCAGTACTTC.

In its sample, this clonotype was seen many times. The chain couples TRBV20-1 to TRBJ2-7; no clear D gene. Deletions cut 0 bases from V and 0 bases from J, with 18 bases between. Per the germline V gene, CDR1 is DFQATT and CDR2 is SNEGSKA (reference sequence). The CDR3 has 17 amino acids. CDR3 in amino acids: CSARDLFVSPGSYEQYF. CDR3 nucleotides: TGCAGTGCTAGAGATCTTTTCGTGTCCCCAGGCTCCTACGAGCAGTACTTC.

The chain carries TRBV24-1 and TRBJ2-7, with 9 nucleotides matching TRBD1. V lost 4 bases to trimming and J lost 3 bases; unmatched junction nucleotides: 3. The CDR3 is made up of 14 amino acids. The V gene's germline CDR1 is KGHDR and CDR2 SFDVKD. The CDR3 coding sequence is TGTGCCACCAGTGAGGGGACAGGGTTCTACGAGCAGTACTTC. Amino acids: CATSEGTGFYEQYF.

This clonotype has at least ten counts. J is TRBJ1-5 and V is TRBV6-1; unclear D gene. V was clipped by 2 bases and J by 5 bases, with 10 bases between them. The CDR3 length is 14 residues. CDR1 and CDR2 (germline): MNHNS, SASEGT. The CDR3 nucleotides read TGTGCCAGCAGTGAACCGTCCCCTCATCAGCCCCAGCATTTT. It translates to CASSEPSPHQPQHF.

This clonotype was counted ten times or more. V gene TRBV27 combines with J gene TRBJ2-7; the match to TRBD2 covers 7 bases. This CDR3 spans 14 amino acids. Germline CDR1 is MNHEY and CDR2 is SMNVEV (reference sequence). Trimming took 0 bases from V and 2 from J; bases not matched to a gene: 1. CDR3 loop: CASSLSRGTYEQYF. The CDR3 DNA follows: TGTGCCAGCAGTTTATCGCGGGGGACCTACGAGCAGTACTTC.

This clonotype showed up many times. This chain's CDR3 is CASSRFGPATTYNEQFF. DNA of the CDR3: TGTGCCAGCAGTCGCTTCGGGCCGGCAACAACCTACAATGAGCAGTTCTTC. The chain links TRBV6-2 or TRBV6-3 to TRBJ2-1; no firm D call. Trimming removed 5 bases at V and 2 bases at J, with 19 bases between. This CDR3 has 17 amino acids. CDR1 and CDR2 from the germline V gene are MNHEY and SVGEGT.

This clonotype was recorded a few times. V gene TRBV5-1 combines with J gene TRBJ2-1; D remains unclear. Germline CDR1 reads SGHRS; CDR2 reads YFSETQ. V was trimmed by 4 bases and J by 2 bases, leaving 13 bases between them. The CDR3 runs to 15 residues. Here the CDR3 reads CASSTALPPYNEQFF. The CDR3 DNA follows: TGCGCCAGCAGCACTGCTCTTCCCCCCTACAATGAGCAGTTCTTC.

The CDR3 sequence is CASKFQGTFYEQYF. The CDR3 bases are TGTGCCAGCAAGTTTCAGGGGACCTTCTACGAGCAGTACTTC. The chain couples TRBV5-6 to TRBJ2-7; maybe TRBD1 (6 bases). Deletions cut 6 bases from V and 3 bases from J, with 16 bases between. Germline loops: CDR1 SGHDT, CDR2 YYEEEE. The CDR3 extends over 14 amino acids.

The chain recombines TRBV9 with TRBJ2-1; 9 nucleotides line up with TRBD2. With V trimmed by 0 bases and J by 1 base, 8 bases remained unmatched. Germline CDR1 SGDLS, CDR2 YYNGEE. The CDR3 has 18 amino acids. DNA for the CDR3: TGTGCCAGCAGCGTAGGAGTAGGAGCGGGAGGTTCCTACAATGAGCAGTTCTTC. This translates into CASSVGVGAGGSYNEQFF.

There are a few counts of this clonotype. CDR3 amino acids: CSARVNRGPGRNEQFF. CDR3 bases: TGCAGTGCTAGGGTTAACAGGGGCCCGGGAAGGAATGAGCAGTTCTTC. The rearrangement links TRBV20-1 to TRBJ2-1; 7 bases agree with TRBD1. CDR1 is DFQATT and CDR2 is SNEGSKA in the germline V gene (reference sequence). This CDR3 has 16 residues. The V gene end was trimmed by 3 bases and the J gene end by 7 bases; junction bases not matched to a gene: 15.

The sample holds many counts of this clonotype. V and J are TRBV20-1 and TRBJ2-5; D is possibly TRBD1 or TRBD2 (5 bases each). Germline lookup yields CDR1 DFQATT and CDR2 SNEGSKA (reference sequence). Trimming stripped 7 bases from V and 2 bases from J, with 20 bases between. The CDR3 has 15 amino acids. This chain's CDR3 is CSGRDARLNQETQYF. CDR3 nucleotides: TGCAGTGGCAGGGACGCCCGGCTGAATCAAGAGACCCAGTACTTC.

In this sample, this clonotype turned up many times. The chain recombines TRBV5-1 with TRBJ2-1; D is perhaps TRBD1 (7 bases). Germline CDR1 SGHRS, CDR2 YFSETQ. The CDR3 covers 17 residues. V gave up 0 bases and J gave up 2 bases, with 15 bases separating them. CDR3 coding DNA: TGCGCCAGCAGCTTGGATGGAGGGGGCCTCACCTACAATGAGCAGTTCTTC. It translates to CASSLDGGGLTYNEQFF.

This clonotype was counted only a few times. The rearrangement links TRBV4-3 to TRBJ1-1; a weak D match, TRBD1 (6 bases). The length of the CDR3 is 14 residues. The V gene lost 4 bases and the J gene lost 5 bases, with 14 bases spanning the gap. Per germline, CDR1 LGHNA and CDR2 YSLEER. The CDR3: CASSLGGYRTEAFF. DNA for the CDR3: TGCGCCAGCAGCCTAGGGGGGTATAGGACTGAAGCTTTCTTT.

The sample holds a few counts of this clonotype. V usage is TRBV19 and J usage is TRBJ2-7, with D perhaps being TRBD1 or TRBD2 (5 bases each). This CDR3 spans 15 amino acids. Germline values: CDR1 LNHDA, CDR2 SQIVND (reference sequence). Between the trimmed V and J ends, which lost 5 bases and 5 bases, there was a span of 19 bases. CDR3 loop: CASSYTGTPAHEQYF. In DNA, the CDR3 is TGTGCCAGTAGTTACACCGGGACCCCGGCCCACGAGCAGTACTTC.

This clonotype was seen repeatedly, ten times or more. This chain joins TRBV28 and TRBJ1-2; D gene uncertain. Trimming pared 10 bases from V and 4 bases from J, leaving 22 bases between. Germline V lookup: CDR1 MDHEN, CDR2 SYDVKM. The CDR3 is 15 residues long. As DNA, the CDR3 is TGTGCCACGAACCCTGAGGACGGGCGATCCTATGGCTACACCTTC. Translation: CATNPEDGRSYGYTF.

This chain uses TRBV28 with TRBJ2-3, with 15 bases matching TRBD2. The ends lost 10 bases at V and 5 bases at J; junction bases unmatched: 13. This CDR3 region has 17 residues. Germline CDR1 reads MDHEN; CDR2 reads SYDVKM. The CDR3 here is CATRSRTSGRAKDTQYF. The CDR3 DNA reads TGTGCCACTCGTTCCCGGACTAGCGGGAGGGCCAAAGATACGCAGTATTTT. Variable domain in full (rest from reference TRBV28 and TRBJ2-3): DVKVTQSSRYLVKRTGEKVFLECVQDMDHENMFWYRQDPGLGLRLIYFSYDVKMKEKGDIPEGYSVSREKKERFSLILESASTNQTSMYLCATRSRTSGRAKDTQYFGPGTRLTVL.

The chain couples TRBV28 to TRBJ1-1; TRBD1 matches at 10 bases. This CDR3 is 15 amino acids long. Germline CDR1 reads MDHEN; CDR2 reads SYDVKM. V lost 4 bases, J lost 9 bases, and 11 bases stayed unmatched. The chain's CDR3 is CASSSSGTGAQKAFF. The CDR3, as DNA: TGTGCCAGCAGTTCTTCCGGGACAGGGGCGCAGAAAGCTTTCTTT. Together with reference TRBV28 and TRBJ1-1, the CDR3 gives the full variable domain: DVKVTQSSRYLVKRTGEKVFLECVQDMDHENMFWYRQDPGLGLRLIYFSYDVKMKEKGDIPEGYSVSREKKERFSLILESASTNQTSMYLCASSSSGTGAQKAFFGQGTRLTVV.